This T cell receptor (beta chain) was retrieved from a study of PD-1 blockade in classical Hodgkin lymphoma. The overall study: Patients were dosed intravenously with nivolumab at 3 mg/kg every 2 weeks. Study results and caveats: By C4D1, diversity of CD4+ TCRs had risen significantly, whereas that of CD8+ TCRs had not.

TCRdb's copy holds only in-frame clones and misses some; the assay was immunoSEQ multiplex PCR. The table has about 93,000 clones, 75% to 85% seen once. J was trimmed by 4 bases and V by 5 bases; bases with no gene match: 9. Per germline, CDR1 SGHVS and CDR2 FNYEAQ. The CDR3 is made up of 16 amino acids. A note on this clone: Antigen unknown.

Brentuximab vedotin exposure varied, and every patient relapsed after autologous stem cell transplantation. Each best response was a complete response, a partial response or progressive disease. The TCR sequence derives from a human donor with classical Hodgkin lymphoma. The chain uses TRBV7-6 and TRBJ2-2; 8 nucleotides align to TRBD2. This sample comprised peripheral blood mononuclear cells (PBMCs), obtained before the second cycle of nivolumab. The CDR3 DNA reads as TGTGCCAGCAGCCCGGTCGGGGGGGGTGGCACCGGGGAGCTGTTTTTT. It encodes CASSPVGGGGTGELFF.